This TCR beta chain came from a study of cytomegalovirus exposure and HLA in healthy donors. General observations from the study: Rare TCR sequences dominated, though some public TCRs recurred in many donors. Data from an earlier analysis indicated that most TCR beta V segments were productive either about 90% or about 30% of the time.

A word on this clone: Its specificity is not known.

Germline CDR1 is SQVTM and CDR2 is ANQGSEA. This CDR3 is built from 14 residues. Trimming cost V 7 bases and J 10 bases; bases outside gene matches: 13. The PCR used 60 Vbeta and 13 Jbeta primers. The protocol was immunoSEQ multiplex PCR, while the TCRdb copy is restricted to in-frame clones and leaves out a portion. In the table there are about 190,000 clones, roughly 80% of which are singletons. This receptor was identified in a woman aged 25 to 39 in good health and CMV-seropositive. The chain links TRBV29-1 to TRBJ2-1; the match to TRBD1 covers 10 bases. Sequences were obtained from PBMCs. Here the CDR3 reads CSALRDRGAYEQFF. As DNA, the CDR3 is TGCAGCGCGCTCCGGGACAGGGGTGCGTACGAGCAGTTCTTC.